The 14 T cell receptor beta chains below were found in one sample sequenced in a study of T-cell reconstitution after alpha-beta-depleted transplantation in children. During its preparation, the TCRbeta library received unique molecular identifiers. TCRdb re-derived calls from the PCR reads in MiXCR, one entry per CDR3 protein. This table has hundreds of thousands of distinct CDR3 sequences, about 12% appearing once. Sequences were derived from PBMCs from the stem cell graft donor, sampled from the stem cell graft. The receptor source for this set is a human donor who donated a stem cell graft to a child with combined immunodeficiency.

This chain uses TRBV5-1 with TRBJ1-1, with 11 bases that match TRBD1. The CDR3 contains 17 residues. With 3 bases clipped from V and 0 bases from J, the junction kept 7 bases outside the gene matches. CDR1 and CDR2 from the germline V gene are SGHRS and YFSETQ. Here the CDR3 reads CASSSRDRGWVNTEAFF. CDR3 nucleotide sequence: TGCGCCAGCAGCTCCCGGGACAGGGGGTGGGTGAACACTGAAGCTTTCTTT.

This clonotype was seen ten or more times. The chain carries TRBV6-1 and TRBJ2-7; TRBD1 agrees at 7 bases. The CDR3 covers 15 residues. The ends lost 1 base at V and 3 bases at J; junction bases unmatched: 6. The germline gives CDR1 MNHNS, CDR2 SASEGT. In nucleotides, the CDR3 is TGTGCCAGCAGTGAAGTAGTGGCAGGGGGCTACGAGCAGTACTTC. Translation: CASSEVVAGGYEQYF.

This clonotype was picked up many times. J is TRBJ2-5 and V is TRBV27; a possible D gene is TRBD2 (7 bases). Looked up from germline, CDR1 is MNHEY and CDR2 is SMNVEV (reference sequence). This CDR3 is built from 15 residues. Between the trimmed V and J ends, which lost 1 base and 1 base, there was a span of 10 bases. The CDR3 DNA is TGTGCCAGCAGTTTATTCGGGGGGCTCCAAGAGACCCAGTACTTC. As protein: CASSLFGGLQETQYF.

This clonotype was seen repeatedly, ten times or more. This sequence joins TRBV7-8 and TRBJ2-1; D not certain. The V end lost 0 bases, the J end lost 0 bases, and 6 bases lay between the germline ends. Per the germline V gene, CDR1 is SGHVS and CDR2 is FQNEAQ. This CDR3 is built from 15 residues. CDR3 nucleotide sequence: TGTGCCAGCAGCTTAGCCGCGAACTCCTACAATGAGCAGTTCTTC. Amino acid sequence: CASSLAANSYNEQFF.

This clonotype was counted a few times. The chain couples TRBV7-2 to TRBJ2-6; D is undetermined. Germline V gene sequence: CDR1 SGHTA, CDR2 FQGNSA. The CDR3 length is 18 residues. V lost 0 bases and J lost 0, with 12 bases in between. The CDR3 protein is CASSLAYGYSSGANVLTF. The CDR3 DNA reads TGTGCCAGCAGCTTAGCGTACGGTTATAGCTCTGGGGCCAACGTCCTGACTTTC.

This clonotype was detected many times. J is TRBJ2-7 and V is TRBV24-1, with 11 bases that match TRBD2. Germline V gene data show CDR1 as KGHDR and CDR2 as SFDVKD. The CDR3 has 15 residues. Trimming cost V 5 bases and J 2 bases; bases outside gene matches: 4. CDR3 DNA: TGTGCCACCAGTGTTCATAGCGGGAGGGCCTACGAGCAGTACTTC. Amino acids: CATSVHSGRAYEQYF.

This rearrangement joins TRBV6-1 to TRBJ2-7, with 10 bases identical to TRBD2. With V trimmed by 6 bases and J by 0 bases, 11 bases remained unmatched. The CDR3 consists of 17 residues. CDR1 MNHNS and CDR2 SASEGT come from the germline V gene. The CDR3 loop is CASRWGTSGISSYEQYF. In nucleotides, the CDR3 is TGTGCCAGCAGATGGGGTACTAGCGGGATCAGCTCCTACGAGCAGTACTTC.

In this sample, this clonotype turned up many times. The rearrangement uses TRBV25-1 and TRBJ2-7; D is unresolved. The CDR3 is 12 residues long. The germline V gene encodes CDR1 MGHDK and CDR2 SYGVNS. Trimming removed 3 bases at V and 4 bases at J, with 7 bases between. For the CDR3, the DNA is TGTGCCAGCAGTGACGATAAGTACGAGCAGTACTTC. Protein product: CASSDDKYEQYF.

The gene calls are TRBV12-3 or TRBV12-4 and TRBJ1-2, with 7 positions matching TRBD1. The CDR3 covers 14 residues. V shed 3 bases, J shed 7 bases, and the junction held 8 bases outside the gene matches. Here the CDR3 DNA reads TGTGCCAGCAGTTTGTACAGGGGAGGATCTGGCTACACCTTC. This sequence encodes CASSLYRGGSGYTF.

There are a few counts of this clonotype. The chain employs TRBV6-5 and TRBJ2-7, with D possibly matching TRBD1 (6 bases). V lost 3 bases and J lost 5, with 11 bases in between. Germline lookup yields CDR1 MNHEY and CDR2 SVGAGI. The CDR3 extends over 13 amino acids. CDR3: CASSYGGSDEQYF. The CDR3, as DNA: TGTGCCAGCAGTTATGGGGGCAGCGACGAGCAGTACTTC.

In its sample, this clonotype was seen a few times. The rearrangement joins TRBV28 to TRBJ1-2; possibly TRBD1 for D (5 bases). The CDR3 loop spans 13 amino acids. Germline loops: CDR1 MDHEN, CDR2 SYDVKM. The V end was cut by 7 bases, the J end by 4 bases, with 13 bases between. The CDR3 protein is CASTTDRGYGYTF. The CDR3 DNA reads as TGTGCCAGCACCACGGATAGGGGCTATGGCTACACCTTC.

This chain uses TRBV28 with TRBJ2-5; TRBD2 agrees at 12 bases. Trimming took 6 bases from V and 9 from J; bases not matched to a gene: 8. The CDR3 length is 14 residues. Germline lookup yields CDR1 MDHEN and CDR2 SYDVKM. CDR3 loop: CASRKTSGGTAQYF. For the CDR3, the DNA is TGTGCCAGCAGAAAGACTAGCGGGGGAACGGCCCAGTACTTC.

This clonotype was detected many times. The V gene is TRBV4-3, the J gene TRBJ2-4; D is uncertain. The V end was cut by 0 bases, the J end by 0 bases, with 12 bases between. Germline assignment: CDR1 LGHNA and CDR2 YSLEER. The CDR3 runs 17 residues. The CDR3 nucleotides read TGCGCCAGCAGCCAAGATCTTGGAAGGGTAGCCAAAAACATTCAGTACTTC. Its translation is CASSQDLGRVAKNIQYF.

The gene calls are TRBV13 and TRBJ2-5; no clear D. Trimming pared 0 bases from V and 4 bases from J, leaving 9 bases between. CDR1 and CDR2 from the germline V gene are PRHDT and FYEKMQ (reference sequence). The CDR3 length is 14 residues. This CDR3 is CASSLGLLGETQYF. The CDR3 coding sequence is TGTGCCAGCAGCTTAGGCCTCTTGGGAGAGACCCAGTACTTC.